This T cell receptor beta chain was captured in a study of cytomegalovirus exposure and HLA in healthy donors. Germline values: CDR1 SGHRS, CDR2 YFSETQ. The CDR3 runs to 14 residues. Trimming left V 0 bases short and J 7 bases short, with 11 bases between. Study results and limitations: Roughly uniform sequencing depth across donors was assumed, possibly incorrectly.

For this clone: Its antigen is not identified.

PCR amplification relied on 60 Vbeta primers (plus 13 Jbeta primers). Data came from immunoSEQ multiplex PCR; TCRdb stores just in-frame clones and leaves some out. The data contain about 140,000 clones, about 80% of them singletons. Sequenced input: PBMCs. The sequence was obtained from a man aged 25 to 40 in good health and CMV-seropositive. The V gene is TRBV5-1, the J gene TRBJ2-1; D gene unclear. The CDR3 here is CASSLDSLRNEQFF. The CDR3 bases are TGCGCCAGCAGCTTGGACTCTCTGCGTAATGAGCAGTTCTTC.